This entry is about one TCR beta chain. The antigen remains undetermined. The sample comes from a study of T cell responses to AZD1222 COVID-19 vaccine. About the research overall: Combined were second doses at about 4 or about 12 weeks. Study findings and constraints: Sampling that yielded the repertoires occurred only after the peak T cell response. A mostly white British donor set with more females was recruited, and clonal diversity was possibly underestimated.

Only in-frame clones appear in the TCRdb table, and some are missing; sequencing was by immunoSEQ multiplex PCR. The repertoire holds about 140,000 clones, with roughly 90% as singletons. This specimen was peripheral blood, taken on day 0 of AZD1222 vaccination. The source is an adult in good health.

Here the CDR3 reads CASKGTVTSFIESDEQFF. The DNA for the CDR3 is TGTGCCTCTAAAGGGACCGTGACTAGCTTTATAGAGTCGGATGAGCAGTTCTTC. This chain joins TRBV27 and TRBJ2-1; 7 nucleotides align to TRBD2. J was trimmed by 8 bases and V by 11 bases; bases with no gene match: 27. This CDR3 has 18 amino acids. Germline lookup yields CDR1 MNHEY and CDR2 SMNVEV (reference sequence).